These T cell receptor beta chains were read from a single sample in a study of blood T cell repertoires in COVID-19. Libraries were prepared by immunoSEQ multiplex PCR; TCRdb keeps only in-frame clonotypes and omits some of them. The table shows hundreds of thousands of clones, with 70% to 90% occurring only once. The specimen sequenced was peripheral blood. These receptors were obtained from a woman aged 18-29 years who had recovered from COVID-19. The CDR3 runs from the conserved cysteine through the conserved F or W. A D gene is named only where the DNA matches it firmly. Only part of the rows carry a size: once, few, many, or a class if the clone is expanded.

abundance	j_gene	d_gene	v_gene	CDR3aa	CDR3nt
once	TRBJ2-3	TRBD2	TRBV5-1	CASSFTSGSDTQYF	TGCGCCAGCAGCTTCACTAGCGGGAGTGATACGCAGTATTTT
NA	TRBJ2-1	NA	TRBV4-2	CASSPIDRDTEQFF	TGTGCCAGCAGCCCAATAGACCGGGACACTGAGCAGTTCTTC
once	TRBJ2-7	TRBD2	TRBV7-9	CASSFTVLAGPFNTYEQYF	TGTGCCAGCAGCTTTACTGTACTAGCGGGACCCTTCAACACCTACGAGCAGTACTTC
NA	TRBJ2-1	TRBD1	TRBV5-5	CASSLREMTGWPYNEQFF	TGTGCCAGCAGCCTACGAGAGATGACAGGGTGGCCCTACAATGAGCAGTTCTTC
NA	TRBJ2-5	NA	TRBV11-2	CASSRQETQYF	TGTGCCAGCAGCCGCCAAGAGACCCAGTACTTC
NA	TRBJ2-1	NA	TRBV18	CASSPQRVFYEQFF	TGTGCCAGCTCACCCCAGCGGGTGTTTTATGAGCAGTTCTTC
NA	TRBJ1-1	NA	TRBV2	CASSEANTEAFF	TGTGCCAGCAGTGAGGCGAACACTGAAGCTTTCTTT
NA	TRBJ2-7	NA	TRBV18	CASSEQGWGYEQYF	TGTGCCAGCTCGGAGCAGGGATGGGGCTACGAGCAGTACTTC
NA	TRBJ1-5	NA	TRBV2	CASRISWGEQPQHF	TGTGCCAGCAGAATTTCGTGGGGAGAACAGCCCCAGCATTTT
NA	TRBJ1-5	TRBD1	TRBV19	CASRLDRDDQPQHF	TGTGCCAGTAGATTAGACAGGGACGATCAGCCCCAGCATTTT
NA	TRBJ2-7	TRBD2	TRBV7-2	CASSKRAGDQYF	TGTGCCAGCAGTAAAAGGGCGGGGGATCAGTACTTC
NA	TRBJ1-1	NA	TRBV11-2	CASSLATGTNTEAFF	TGTGCCAGCAGCTTGGCAACAGGTACTAACACTGAAGCTTTCTTT
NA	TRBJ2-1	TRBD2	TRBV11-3	CASSPTTLAGVFNEQFF	TGTGCCAGCAGCCCGACCACCCTAGCGGGAGTATTCAATGAGCAGTTCTTC
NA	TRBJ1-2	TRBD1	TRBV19	CASSITGTGGKYSGYTF	TGTGCCAGTAGTATCACCGGGACAGGGGGCAAATATAGCGGCTACACCTTC
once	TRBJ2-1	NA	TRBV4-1	CASSRDGSEQFF	TGCGCCAGCAGCCGCGACGGGAGTGAGCAGTTCTTC
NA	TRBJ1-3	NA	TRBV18	CASSPRAGPSSGNTIYF	TGTGCCAGCTCACCCCGAGCGGGGCCCAGCTCTGGAAACACCATATATTTT
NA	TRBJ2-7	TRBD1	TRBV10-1	CASSESRDSSYEQYF	TGCGCCAGCAGTGAGTCCCGGGACAGCTCCTACGAGCAGTACTTC
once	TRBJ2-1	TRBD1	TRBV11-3	CASSPRDRGPYNEQFF	TGTGCCAGCAGCCCGAGGGACAGGGGTCCCTACAATGAGCAGTTCTTC
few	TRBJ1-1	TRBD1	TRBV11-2	CASSPRDSYSNTEAFF	TGTGCCAGCAGCCCGAGGGACAGTTACTCGAACACTGAAGCTTTCTTT
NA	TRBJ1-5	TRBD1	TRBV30	CAWSVGQGNQPQHF	TGTGCCTGGAGTGTGGGACAGGGCAATCAGCCCCAGCATTTT
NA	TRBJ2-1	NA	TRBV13	CASSPRLSSYNEQFF	TGTGCCAGCAGCCCCCGACTGAGCTCCTACAATGAGCAGTTCTTC
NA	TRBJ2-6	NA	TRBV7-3	CASSLNSGSGANVLTF	TGTGCCAGCAGCTTAAATAGCGGCTCTGGGGCCAACGTCCTGACTTTC
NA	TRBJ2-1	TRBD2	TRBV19	CASSITSGRAPQFF	TGTGCCAGTAGTATTACTAGCGGGAGGGCCCCTCAGTTCTTC
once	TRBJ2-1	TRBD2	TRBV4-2	CASSQDWLAGEANEQFF	TGTGCCAGCAGCCAAGATTGGTTAGCGGGGGAGGCCAATGAGCAGTTCTTC
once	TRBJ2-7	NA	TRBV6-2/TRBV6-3	CASSPPVPGGLRYEQYF	TGTGCCAGCAGCCCCCCCGTTCCGGGGGGCCTCCGCTACGAGCAGTACTTC
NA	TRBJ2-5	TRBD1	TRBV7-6	CASSAHRGQGETQYF	TGTGCCAGCAGCGCCCACAGGGGGCAGGGAGAGACCCAGTACTTC
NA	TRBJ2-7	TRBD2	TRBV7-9	CASSRLAGSYEQYF	TGTGCCAGCAGCAGACTAGCGGGATCCTACGAGCAGTACTTC
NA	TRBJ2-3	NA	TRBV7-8	CASKIRIGDTQYF	TGTGCCAGCAAAATACGAATCGGAGATACGCAGTATTTT
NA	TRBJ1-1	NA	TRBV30	CAWSVSSYTEAFF	TGTGCCTGGAGTGTCTCCTCGTACACTGAAGCTTTCTTT
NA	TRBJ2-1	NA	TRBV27	CASSLGLSRAGNEQFF	TGTGCCAGCAGTCTGGGACTTAGCAGGGCAGGCAATGAGCAGTTCTTC
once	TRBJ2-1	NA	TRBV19	CASSIYRDNEQFF	TGTGCCAGTAGTATATACAGGGACAATGAGCAGTTCTTC
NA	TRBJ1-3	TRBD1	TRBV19	CATTRTGEDRNTIYF	TGTGCCACTACCAGGACAGGGGAGGACAGAAACACCATATATTTT
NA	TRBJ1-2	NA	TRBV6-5	CASIFRTADGYTF	TGTGCCAGCATTTTTCGGACAGCCGATGGCTACACCTTC
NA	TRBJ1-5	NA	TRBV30	CAWSYKADQPQHF	TGTGCCTGGAGTTATAAAGCCGATCAGCCCCAGCATTTT
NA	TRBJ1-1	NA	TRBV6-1	CASSETPGAAANTEAFF	TGTGCCAGCAGTGAAACCCCCGGAGCGGCGGCGAACACTGAAGCTTTCTTT
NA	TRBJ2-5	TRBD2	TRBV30	CAWSIGSGSYKTQYF	TGTGCCTGGAGTATCGGTAGCGGGAGTTATAAGACCCAGTACTTC
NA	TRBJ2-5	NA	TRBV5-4	CASSSRQWETQYF	TGTGCCAGCAGCTCAAGACAGTGGGAGACCCAGTACTTC
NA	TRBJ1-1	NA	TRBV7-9	CASSLGGSEAFF	TGTGCCAGCAGCTTAGGGGGCAGTGAAGCTTTCTTT
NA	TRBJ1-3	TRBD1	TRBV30	CAWSVRGGGNTIYF	TGTGCCTGGAGTGTACGAGGGGGCGGAAACACCATATATTTT
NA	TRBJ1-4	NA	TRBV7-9	CASSYYSRNEKLFF	TGTGCCAGCAGCTACTATTCCCGTAATGAAAAACTGTTTTTT
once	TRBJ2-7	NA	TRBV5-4	CASSLGAGWRYEQYF	TGTGCCAGCAGCTTGGGGGCAGGGTGGCGCTACGAGCAGTACTTC